The 15 T cell receptor beta chains presented below share a single source sample, sequenced in a study of blood T cell repertoires in COVID-19. Clones were sequenced by immunoSEQ multiplex PCR, and TCRdb holds only the in-frame ones, with some missing. The table records just under 95,000 clones, around 80% of them present only once. The material sequenced was peripheral blood. These receptors were collected from a man aged 50-59 years who had recovered from COVID-19.

This clone was counted between two and nine times. CDR3 residues: CASSLAQGAPVKAFF. CDR3 in DNA: TGTGCCAGCAGCTTGGCACAGGGGGCGCCAGTGAAAGCTTTCTTT. The chain employs TRBV5-4 and TRBJ1-1, with 9 nucleotides matching TRBD1. Per the germline V gene, CDR1 is SGHNT and CDR2 is YYREEE (reference sequence). This CDR3 has 15 amino acids. Trimming removed 0 bases from V and 9 bases from J; junction bases left unmatched: 9.

The sample holds a few counts of this clone. This chain links TRBV5-8 with TRBJ1-4; perhaps TRBD1 as D (6 bases). CDR1 and CDR2 (germline): SGHTS, YDEGEE. The CDR3 loop spans 13 amino acids. V was clipped by 4 bases and J by 5 bases, with 9 bases between them. This chain's CDR3 is CASSDQGNEKLFF. The CDR3 DNA sequence: TGTGCCAGCAGCGATCAGGGGAATGAAAAACTGTTTTTT.

This clone was seen only a few times. The chain is built from TRBV25-1 and TRBJ1-2; 9 bases agree with TRBD1. Germline CDR1 reads MGHDK; CDR2 reads SYGVNS. The V and J ends lost 3 bases and 0 bases, in that order; junction bases with no gene match: 2. This CDR3 region has 15 residues. The DNA of the CDR3 is TGTGCCAGCAGTGATACAGGGGGCCCTAACTATGGCTACACCTTC. This sequence encodes CASSDTGGPNYGYTF.

The chain has TRBV21-1 and TRBJ2-1; the table calls TRBD2, which could not be checked here. TRBV21-1 is assigned pseudogene status. The CDR3 runs to 15 residues. In DNA form, the CDR3 reads TGTGCCAGCAGCCCGAATGTCGAGGACTACAATGAGCAGTTCTTC. Translating it yields CASSPNVEDYNEQFF.

This clone showed up many times. The chain joins TRBV20-1 to TRBJ1-2; D gene unclear. CDR1 DFQATT and CDR2 SNEGSKA come from the germline V gene (reference sequence). Between the trimmed V and J ends, which lost 6 bases and 12 bases, there was a span of 8 bases. The CDR3 has 8 residues. CDR3 coding DNA: TGCAGTGCCGGGAGGGACACCTTC. Its protein product is CSAGRDTF.

In nucleotides, the CDR3 is TGTGCCAGTAGTATGGGCAGGGGAAAGCAGTTCTTC. Residues: CASSMGRGKQFF. This chain joins TRBV19 and TRBJ2-1, with D maybe TRBD1 (6 bases). V dropped 3 bases and J dropped 11 bases, with 11 bases sitting between them. Germline values: CDR1 LNHDA, CDR2 SQIVND (reference sequence). The CDR3 extends over 12 amino acids.

This clone is a singleton in its sample. The V and J genes are TRBV6-2 or TRBV6-3 and TRBJ2-7, with 8 bases matching TRBD2. V gave up 5 bases and J gave up 3 bases; unmatched junction bases: 9. CDR3 length equals 15 residues. Germline assignment: CDR1 MNHEY and CDR2 SVGEGT. In DNA form, the CDR3 reads TGTGCCAGCAGTGCTTCATCTAGCGGGCGCTACGAGCAGTACTTC. Translating it yields CASSASSSGRYEQYF.

CDR3 in DNA: TGCGCCAGCAGCTCTGGGGGCGCCGGTGGCTACACCTTC. This gives the protein CASSSGGAGGYTF. This chain connects TRBV5-1 to TRBJ1-2; tentative D call: TRBD1 (6 bases). Germline-derived CDR1 and CDR2 are SGHRS and YFSETQ. V dropped 3 bases and J dropped 7 bases, with 13 bases sitting between them. The CDR3 sequence is 13 residues long.

This rearrangement joins TRBV2 to TRBJ2-1; 8 bases are a match to TRBD2. CDR1 is SNHLY and CDR2 is FYNNEI in the germline V gene. This CDR3 is 15 amino acids long. V was pared by 2 bases and J by 4 bases, with 4 bases of the junction left unmatched. The CDR3 DNA sequence: TGTGCCAGCAGTGAACAACTAGCGGAATACAATGAGCAGTTCTTC. It is translated as CASSEQLAEYNEQFF.

This chain's CDR3 is CASSPLQGIAQYF. The CDR3, as DNA: TGTGCCAGCAGCCCTCTGCAGGGGATTGCGCAGTATTTT. This rearrangement joins TRBV7-9 to TRBJ2-3; a possible D gene is TRBD1 (6 bases). CDR3 length: 13 residues. Looked up from germline, CDR1 is SEHNR and CDR2 is FQNEAQ (reference sequence). Trimming removed 5 bases at V and 10 bases at J, with 16 bases between. Using reference TRBV7-9 and TRBJ2-3 for the parts outside the CDR3, the full variable domain is DTGVSQNPRHKITKRGQNVTFRCDPISEHNRLYWYRQTLGQGPEFLTYFQNEAQLEKSRLLSDRFSAERPKGSFSTLEIQRTEQGDSAMYLCASSPLQGIAQYFGPGTRLTVL.

This clone was picked up one time. The genes are TRBV7-2 and TRBJ2-1; TRBD1 aligns across 8 bases. There are 15 residues in the CDR3. Germline CDR1 and CDR2: SGHTA and FQGNSA. Trimming cost V 2 bases and J 6 bases; bases outside gene matches: 6. The CDR3 DNA is TGTGCCAGCAGCTTACAGGGGGCGACTGTCAATGAGCAGTTCTTC. Its protein is CASSLQGATVNEQFF. Drawing the rest from reference TRBV7-2 and TRBJ2-1, the complete variable domain is GAGVSQSPSNKVTEKGKDVELRCDPISGHTALYWYRQSLGQGLEFLIYFQGNSAPDKSGLPSDRFSAERTGGSVSTLTIQRTQQEDSAVYLCASSLQGATVNEQFFGPGTRLTVL.

The DNA for the CDR3 is TGTGCCAGCTCACCGATGACAGGCCCGAAGGATGGCTACACCTTC. Translated, it gives CASSPMTGPKDGYTF. The chain couples TRBV18 to TRBJ1-2, with D tentatively TRBD1 (6 bases). Germline values: CDR1 KGHSH, CDR2 LQKENI. V lost 3 bases and J lost 6, with 17 bases in between. The CDR3 totals 15 residues.

The chain links TRBV6-4 to TRBJ1-2; maybe TRBD1 (5 bases). This CDR3 is built from 17 residues. Looked up from germline, CDR1 is MRHNA and CDR2 is SNTAGT. V lost 7 bases and J lost 2, with 23 bases in between. Here the CDR3 DNA reads TGTGCCAGCATTAGAAGGGCGGGGGGAAAAAGAAACTATGGCTACACCTTC. Amino acid sequence: CASIRRAGGKRNYGYTF.

The V call is TRBV18, the J call TRBJ1-2, with D possibly TRBD1 on 6 matching bases. The CDR3 has 14 residues. Trimming pared 3 bases from V and 8 bases from J, leaving 16 bases between. Germline CDR1 is KGHSH and CDR2 is LQKENI. The DNA of the CDR3 is TGTGCCAGCTCACCTTTTTCGGGGGGCGACGGCTACACCTTC. Protein: CASSPFSGGDGYTF.

Only one count was recorded for this clone. This chain joins TRBV3-1 (or the pseudogene TRBV3-2) and TRBJ1-2; perhaps TRBD1 as D (6 bases). V dropped 3 bases and J dropped 0 bases, with 11 bases sitting between them. This CDR3 region has 15 residues. Germline-derived CDR1 and CDR2 are LGHDT and YNNKEL (reference sequence). CDR3 loop: CASSHLDRTNYGYTF. The CDR3 DNA reads TGTGCCAGCAGCCATTTGGACAGAACTAACTATGGCTACACCTTC.